The 32 T cell receptor beta chains below come from one sample, sequenced in a study of read filtering for tumor transcriptome and immune sequencing. Molecular barcoded adaptors covering alpha/delta and beta/gamma chains were used on approximately 400 ng RNA. MiXCR, applied by TCRdb to the reads, yields one record per CDR3 protein. The sample yields about 45,000 distinct CDR3 sequences, 20% seen once. Sequenced input: a population of CD138-negative cells sorted from bone marrow. These receptors all come from a donor at least 40 years old with multiple myeloma.

The chain is built from TRBV7-9 and TRBJ1-1, with D perhaps TRBD1 (5 bases). The CDR3 runs 14 residues. Germline loops: CDR1 SEHNR, CDR2 FQNEAQ (reference sequence). V lost 5 bases and J lost 5, with 15 bases in between. DNA of the CDR3: TGTGCCAGCAGCCAGTTCGGGGGACTGACTGAAGCTTTCTTT. Encoded protein: CASSQFGGLTEAFF.

V usage is TRBV29-1 and J usage is TRBJ1-2; TRBD1 agrees at 7 bases. The CDR3 contains 12 residues. Unmatched junction bases numbered 6, after V lost 7 bases and J lost 4 bases. Per germline, CDR1 SQVTM and CDR2 ANQGSEA. The CDR3, as DNA: TGCAGCGCCGGGACAGAGCTCTATGGCTACACCTTC. As protein: CSAGTELYGYTF.

On this clonotype: The CDR3 carries no conserved terminal phenylalanine or tryptophan, so it likely arises from a read error. No DNA is shown, since the ends of the CDR3 on it are uncertain; the CDR3 is the one TCRdb lists. The rearrangement uses TRBV27 and TRBJ1-4. Germline-derived CDR1 and CDR2 are MNHEY and SMNVEV (reference sequence). From its first to its last residue, the CDR3 has 17 amino acids. The CDR3 loop is CASRHIQGGATNEKLLL.

About this clonotype: Being one base from a much bigger clone, this may be a read error. The gene calls are TRBV29-1 and TRBJ2-7; D may be TRBD1 (6 bases). Looked up from germline, CDR1 is SQVTM and CDR2 is ANQGSEA. This CDR3 is built from 12 residues. Between the trimmed V and J ends, which lost 1 base and 4 bases, there was a span of 8 bases. CDR3 loop: CSVEGQGYEQYF. CDR3 in DNA: TGCAGCGTTGAAGGGCAGGGGTACGAGCAGTACTTC.

With respect to this clonotype: Just one base apart from a much larger clone, this may be a read error. This sequence joins TRBV29-1 and TRBJ1-4; D ambiguous. The CDR3 totals 13 residues. CDR1 and CDR2 from the germline V gene are SQVTM and ANQGSEA. The CDR3 DNA sequence: TGCAGCGTAGAACAGCTCTCGGGCGAAAAACCGTTTTTT. Translated, it gives CSVEQLSGEKPFF. The entire variable domain, with the rest obtained from reference TRBV29-1 and TRBJ1-4, is as follows: SAVISQKPSRDICQRGTSLTIQCQVDSQVTMMFWYRQQPGQSLTLIATANQGSEATYESGFVIDKFPISRPNLTFSTLTVSNMSPEDSSIYLCSVEQLSGEKPFFGSGTQLSVL.

Only a few counts were recorded for this clonotype. This chain links TRBV7-3 with TRBJ1-3; weak D call: TRBD1 (6 bases). This CDR3 is built from 15 residues. Germline V gene sequence: CDR1 SGHTA, CDR2 FQGTGA. V lost 5 bases and J 0 bases, leaving 11 bases between the germline ends. The CDR3 region has the DNA TGTGCCAGCAGCCCGGACAGCTTCTCTGGAAACACCATATATTTT. Its protein is CASSPDSFSGNTIYF.

Remarks on this clonotype: Being one base from a much bigger clone, this may be a read error. The missing conserved phenylalanine or tryptophan at the end of this CDR3 makes a read error likely. The DNA is omitted, as the CDR3 cannot be located on it reliably, and the CDR3 follows TCRdb's listing. The chain has TRBV3-2 and TRBJ2-3; no DNA check was done on the table's D call, TRBD2. TRBV3-2 constitutes a pseudogene. The CDR3 is 16 amino acids long, termini counted. The CDR3 loop reads CASSPRTSGSTDTQYL.

The chain recombines TRBV20-1 with TRBJ2-1; the match to TRBD2 covers 15 bases. The germline gives CDR1 DFQATT, CDR2 SNEGSKA (reference sequence). The V and J ends lost 5 bases and 8 bases, in that order; junction bases with no gene match: 10. The CDR3 loop spans 16 amino acids. The CDR3 protein is CSAVDRGLAGGYEQFF. The CDR3 bases are TGCAGTGCTGTGGACAGGGGACTAGCGGGAGGCTATGAGCAGTTCTTC.

This clonotype has a count of ten or more. V usage is TRBV27 and J usage is TRBJ2-1; 10 nucleotides agree with TRBD2. Per the germline V gene, CDR1 is MNHEY and CDR2 is SMNVEV (reference sequence). After removal of 6 bases from V and 9 bases from J, the junction contained 2 bases not matched to a gene. The CDR3 is 12 residues long. The DNA for the CDR3 is TGTGCCAGCAGGGGACTAGCGCCTGAGCAGTTCTTC. Translating it yields CASRGLAPEQFF.

This clonotype was detected ten times or more. The chain employs TRBV6-2 or TRBV6-3 and TRBJ2-7; TRBD2 agrees at 11 bases. V was pared by 5 bases and J by 2 bases, with 11 bases of the junction left unmatched. Germline loops: CDR1 MNHEY, CDR2 SVGEGT. CDR3 length: 17 residues. The CDR3 is CASSKTTLAGGTYEQYF. In DNA, the CDR3 is TGTGCCAGCAGTAAGACCACTCTAGCGGGAGGAACCTACGAGCAGTACTTC.

This clonotype was seen ten or more times. The CDR3 DNA reads as TGCAGTGCAGGCCTAGCGGGAGGATATAGTAGCACAGATACGCAGTATTTT. Its translation is CSAGLAGGYSSTDTQYF. The rearrangement joins TRBV20-1 to TRBJ2-3, with 11 bases fitting TRBD2. Germline values: CDR1 DFQATT, CDR2 SNEGSKA (reference sequence). V dropped 6 bases and J dropped 0; count of bases not matched to a gene: 11. The CDR3 runs to 17 residues.

V gene TRBV7-3 combines with J gene TRBJ2-3; 8 nucleotides agree with TRBD2. With V trimmed by 1 base and J by 2 bases, 11 bases remained unmatched. The CDR3 sequence is 18 residues long. CDR1 SGHTA and CDR2 FQGTGA come from the germline V gene. This CDR3 reads CASSLRSGLAVTTDTQYF. For the CDR3, the DNA is TGTGCCAGCAGCTTAAGATCCGGACTAGCCGTCACCACAGATACGCAGTATTTT.

The table lists this clonotype with many counts. This sequence joins TRBV7-9 and TRBJ2-5, with D hard to call. There are 13 residues in the CDR3. Trimming removed 2 bases from V and 5 bases from J, with 9 bases in between. The germline V gene encodes CDR1 SEHNR and CDR2 FQNEAQ (reference sequence). In nucleotides, the CDR3 is TGTGCCAGCAGCTTACCTAGTCTGGAGACCCAGTACTTC. Encoded protein: CASSLPSLETQYF.

Comments on this clonotype: This may be a read error: a much more frequent sequence differs by one nucleotide. The J gene is TRBJ2-7, the V gene TRBV7-2, with TRBD2 matching 7 bases. CDR3 length equals 16 residues. The V segment lost 5 bases and the J segment 5 bases; nucleotides outside the gene matches: 15. Per germline, CDR1 SGHTA and CDR2 FQGNSA. DNA of the CDR3: TGTACCAGCAGCCCCTACCCTAGCGGATATCCACACGAGCAGTACTTC. Translating it yields CTSSPYPSGYPHEQYF.

This clonotype occurred many times. The genes are TRBV20-1 and TRBJ2-7, with TRBD2 matching 13 bases. The CDR3 is made up of 17 amino acids. After removal of 5 bases from V and 4 bases from J, the junction contained 14 bases not matched to a gene. Germline CDR1 is DFQATT and CDR2 is SNEGSKA (reference sequence). As DNA, the CDR3 is TGCAGTGCTGTTCCAACTAGCGGGAGGGCCGCATTTTACGAGCAGTACTTC. Translation: CSAVPTSGRAAFYEQYF.

This clonotype was counted at least ten times. J is TRBJ2-1 and V is TRBV4-2; TRBD2 matches at 8 bases. J was trimmed by 5 bases and V by 0 bases; bases with no gene match: 6. Germline loops: CDR1 LGHNA, CDR2 YNFKEQ. The CDR3 spans 16 residues. The CDR3 here is CASSQETGTRHNEQFF. CDR3 DNA: TGTGCCAGCAGCCAAGAAACCGGGACTAGGCACAATGAGCAGTTCTTC.

With respect to this clonotype: This sequence may be a read error, since a much larger clone differs from it by one base. J is TRBJ1-5 and V is TRBV20-1; D is perhaps TRBD1 (6 bases). The germline V and J ends were trimmed by 5 bases and 7 bases, with 18 bases remaining between them. CDR3 length equals 14 residues. Germline V gene sequence: CDR1 DFQATT, CDR2 SNEGSKA (reference sequence). The CDR3 reads CSAWDKGRGQPQHF. The DNA of the CDR3 is TGCAGTGCTTGGGACAAGGGGCGAGGGCAGCCCCAGCATTTT.

In the case of this clonotype: A read error may be the cause here, since a much bigger clone is one base away. The V gene is TRBV12-3 or TRBV12-4, the J gene TRBJ2-6; D possibly uses TRBD1 or TRBD2 (5 bases each). V lost 6 bases and J lost 1, with 22 bases in between. The CDR3 is made up of 19 amino acids. DNA of the CDR3: TGTGCCAGCAGGACACCTCCTCGGGACCAAGTTTCTGGGGCCAACGTCCTGACTTTC. Its protein product is CASRTPPRDQVSGANVLTF.

This clonotype has a count of ten or more. The J gene is TRBJ1-1, the V gene TRBV20-1; the match to TRBD1 covers 9 bases. The ends lost 5 bases at V and 0 bases at J; junction bases unmatched: 4. The CDR3 length is 14 residues. Germline lookup yields CDR1 DFQATT and CDR2 SNEGSKA (reference sequence). DNA of the CDR3: TGCAGTGCTGGACAGGGGCACATGAACACTGAAGCTTTCTTT. This sequence encodes CSAGQGHMNTEAFF.

CDR3 DNA sequence: TGTGCCAGCCATAAAAGGAACAGGGGCAATCAGCCCCAGCATTTT. Translating it yields CASHKRNRGNQPQHF. The rearrangement uses TRBV6-2 or TRBV6-3 and TRBJ1-5; TRBD1 might be the D (6 bases). V was cut by 8 bases and J by 2 bases, with 16 bases left in between. The length of the CDR3 is 15 residues. Germline lookup yields CDR1 MNHEY and CDR2 SVGEGT.

Many counts were recorded for this clonotype. J is TRBJ2-1 and V is TRBV28; no clear D gene. The germline CDR1 and CDR2 sequences are MDHEN and SYDVKM. The CDR3 runs 15 residues. V lost 1 base, J lost 2 bases, and 9 bases lay in between. CDR3 nucleotide sequence: TGTGCCAGCAGTTTATTAGAGGAAACCTACAATGAGCAGTTCTTC. As protein: CASSLLEETYNEQFF.

The table lists this clonotype with many counts. J is TRBJ2-7 and V is TRBV27; D unclear. V was clipped by 5 bases and J by 2 bases, with 22 bases between them. The CDR3 runs 17 residues. The germline V gene has CDR1 MNHEY and CDR2 SMNVEV (reference sequence). The CDR3 is CASSPTIMVYPPYEQYF. In DNA form, the CDR3 reads TGTGCCAGCAGTCCTACAATCATGGTGTATCCCCCCTACGAGCAGTACTTC.

This clonotype was detected many times. This may stem from a read error, because a much larger clone lies one nucleotide away. The V call is TRBV14, the J call TRBJ2-1; 7 nucleotides match TRBD2. The CDR3 is 16 residues long. V was pared by 4 bases and J by 2 bases, with 8 bases of the junction left unmatched. Germline V gene data show CDR1 as SGHDN and CDR2 as FVKESK. This CDR3 reads CASSPSGTRTYNEQFF. CDR3 nucleotide sequence: TGTGCCAGCAGCCCCAGCGGGACCCGCACCTACAATGAGCAGTTCTTC.

This clonotype came up many times. This sequence joins TRBV20-1 and TRBJ2-7, with TRBD1 matching over 8 bases. Germline CDR1 is DFQATT and CDR2 is SNEGSKA (reference sequence). CDR3 length: 13 amino acids. Trimming took 6 bases from V and 3 from J; bases not matched to a gene: 7. Here the CDR3 DNA reads TGCAGTGCCGAGGGGACAGGCCGCTACGAGCAGTACTTC. It specifies CSAEGTGRYEQYF.

This clonotype has only a few counts. The V call is TRBV5-4, the J call TRBJ2-5, with 8 nucleotides matching TRBD2. The trim removed 0 bases at V and 2 bases at J, leaving 3 bases unmatched. The CDR3 is 15 residues long. Germline CDR1 is SGHNT and CDR2 is YYREEE (reference sequence). The CDR3 nucleotides are TGTGCCAGCAGCTTGGAAGCGGGAGTTCAAGAGACCCAGTACTTC. Translating gives CASSLEAGVQETQYF.

This chain connects TRBV5-1 to TRBJ2-3; 7 bases are a match to TRBD1. V lost 3 bases, J lost 6 bases, and 10 bases stayed unmatched. The CDR3 is made up of 15 amino acids. Germline CDR1 reads SGHRS; CDR2 reads YFSETQ. The CDR3, as DNA: TGCGCCAGCAGCTACCACACAACAGGGGAGGATACGCAGTATTTT. Its protein is CASSYHTTGEDTQYF. The full variable domain, rest sourced from reference TRBV5-1 and TRBJ2-3, is KAGVTQTPRYLIKTRGQQVTLSCSPISGHRSVSWYQQTPGQGLQFLFEYFSETQRNKGNFPGRFSGRQFSNSRSEMNVSTLELGDSALYLCASSYHTTGEDTQYFGPGTRLTVL.

This clonotype appeared many times. The chain joins TRBV20-1 to TRBJ2-4; weak D call: TRBD2 (5 bases). This CDR3 is 12 amino acids long. The V gene's germline CDR1 is DFQATT and CDR2 SNEGSKA (reference sequence). The CDR3 nucleotides read TGCAGCGCTGGTCGGGGAAAAAACATTCAGTACTTC. Amino acid sequence: CSAGRGKNIQYF.

The table lists this clonotype with a few counts. This could be a read error, since a much larger clone is one nucleotide away. The chain has TRBV6-1 and TRBJ2-7; weak D call: TRBD2 (7 bases). The length of the CDR3 is 14 residues. Germline CDR1 reads MNHNS; CDR2 reads SASEGT. CDR3 amino acids: CACSDRGGPYEQYF. CDR3 in DNA: TGTGCCTGCAGTGATAGGGGGGGCCCATACGAGCAGTACTTC.

This clonotype was counted ten times or more. V gene TRBV7-2 combines with J gene TRBJ2-5; possible D gene TRBD2, 5 bases. Trimming cost V 1 base and J 2 bases, with 17 bases left between them. The CDR3 runs 17 residues. CDR1 and CDR2 (germline): SGHTA, FQGNSA. The CDR3 region has the DNA TGTGCCAGCAGCTTAGTTGGCAGCGGAGCCCTACAAGAGACCCAGTACTTC. Protein: CASSLVGSGALQETQYF. The full variable domain, rest sourced from reference TRBV7-2 and TRBJ2-5, is GAGVSQSPSNKVTEKGKDVELRCDPISGHTALYWYRQSLGQGLEFLIYFQGNSAPDKSGLPSDRFSAERTGGSVSTLTIQRTQQEDSAVYLCASSLVGSGALQETQYFGPGTRLLVL.

This clonotype was counted many times. The chain couples TRBV28 to TRBJ2-5; possibly TRBD2 for D (5 bases). CDR1 is MDHEN, CDR2 SYDVKM, per germline. This CDR3 spans 13 amino acids. Trimming took 8 bases from V and 2 from J, leaving 12 bases between them. The CDR3 loop reads CASRTDPQETQYF. The CDR3 DNA follows: TGTGCCAGCCGGACTGACCCACAAGAGACCCAGTACTTC. The complete variable domain, with remaining parts taken from reference TRBV28 and TRBJ2-5, reads DVKVTQSSRYLVKRTGEKVFLECVQDMDHENMFWYRQDPGLGLRLIYFSYDVKMKEKGDIPEGYSVSREKKERFSLILESASTNQTSMYLCASRTDPQETQYFGPGTRLLVL.

This clonotype was recorded many times. The chain recombines TRBV29-1 with TRBJ2-7; TRBD2 is a possible D gene (6 bases). Germline V gene sequence: CDR1 SQVTM, CDR2 ANQGSEA. This CDR3 is built from 14 residues. V was pared by 5 bases and J by 2 bases, with 16 bases between. CDR3 in amino acids: CSVSGTPTPYEQYF. CDR3 nucleotides: TGCAGCGTTTCCGGGACTCCGACCCCCTACGAGCAGTACTTC.

Many counts were recorded for this clonotype. The V gene is TRBV27, the J gene TRBJ2-5, with D unclear. The germline V and J ends were trimmed by 3 bases and 5 bases, with 7 bases remaining between them. CDR3 length: 12 residues. Per germline, CDR1 MNHEY and CDR2 SMNVEV (reference sequence). The CDR3 protein is CASSFMAETQYF. The DNA for the CDR3 is TGTGCCAGCAGTTTTATGGCTGAGACCCAGTACTTC.